The 8 T cell receptor beta chains given below trace back to one sample, sequenced in a study of blood T cell repertoires in COVID-19. Generated by immunoSEQ multiplex PCR, the TCRdb table keeps only in-frame clones and is missing some. This sample has 120,000 to 150,000 clones, with around 83% found just once. Sequenced input: peripheral blood. These receptors all come from a human donor with acute or convalescent COVID-19. The donor label of this sample is uncertain.

This rearrangement joins TRBV28 to TRBJ2-4; 10 nucleotides agree with TRBD1. CDR3 size: 17 residues. Germline values: CDR1 MDHEN, CDR2 SYDVKM. V was pared by 6 bases and J by 2 bases, with 10 bases of the junction left unmatched. CDR3 region: CASSQATGGEPKNIQYF. As DNA, the CDR3 is TGTGCCAGCAGCCAGGCGACAGGGGGCGAGCCCAAAAACATTCAGTACTTC.

CDR3 bases: TGCAGTGCTAGGGCCTACACCTTC. It encodes CSARAYTF. The chain links TRBV20-1 to TRBJ1-2; no firm D call. The CDR3 extends over 8 amino acids. V lost 3 bases and J lost 10, with 3 bases in between. Looked up from germline, CDR1 is DFQATT and CDR2 is SNEGSKA (reference sequence).

The CDR3 loop reads CASSPHRAGGRGTGELFF. The DNA for the CDR3 is TGTGCCAGCAGCCCCCACCGGGCGGGGGGGCGGGGCACCGGGGAGCTGTTTTTT. The V gene is TRBV7-3, the J gene TRBJ2-2; 9 positions match TRBD2. J was trimmed by 4 bases and V by 5 bases; bases with no gene match: 14. Germline values: CDR1 SGHTA, CDR2 FQGTGA. The CDR3 is made up of 18 amino acids.

J is TRBJ1-6 and V is TRBV3-1 (or the pseudogene TRBV3-2); D not resolved. The CDR3 is made up of 14 amino acids. Germline CDR1 is LGHDT and CDR2 is YNNKEL (reference sequence). V lost 4 bases and J 7 bases, leaving 11 bases between the germline ends. The CDR3 sequence is CASSPRSKNSPLHF. The CDR3 DNA sequence: TGTGCCAGCAGCCCACGGAGTAAAAATTCACCCCTCCACTTT.

This clone was detected a few times. V is TRBV6-2 or TRBV6-3 and J is TRBJ1-5; 9 bases map to TRBD1. With V trimmed by 2 bases and J by 6 bases, 5 bases remained unmatched. The germline gives CDR1 MNHEY, CDR2 SVGEGT. This CDR3 is 15 amino acids long. CDR3: CASSYQQGAGQPQHF. CDR3 DNA sequence: TGTGCCAGCAGTTACCAACAGGGGGCAGGTCAGCCCCAGCATTTT.

The chain links TRBV12-3 or TRBV12-4 to TRBJ1-1; D gene uncertain. V was trimmed by 7 bases and J by 0 bases, leaving 6 bases between them. The CDR3 is 12 amino acids. In nucleotides, the CDR3 is TGTGCCAGCAACAGTCTGAACACTGAAGCTTTCTTT. Its protein is CASNSLNTEAFF.

The genes are TRBV18 and TRBJ2-7; 7 positions match TRBD1. From germline, CDR1 is KGHSH and CDR2 LQKENI. V was clipped by 3 bases and J by 6 bases; unmatched bases: 11. The CDR3 contains 15 residues. The CDR3 sequence: CASSPSTGELGEQYV. In DNA, the CDR3 is TGTGCCAGCTCACCCTCAACAGGGGAATTAGGCGAGCAGTACGTC.

This chain uses TRBV4-1 with TRBJ1-4; 8 bases match TRBD1. J gave up 13 bases and V 4 bases, and 17 bases lay outside the gene matches. The CDR3 is made up of 16 amino acids. CDR1 MGHRA and CDR2 YSYEKL come from the germline V gene. The CDR3 is CASSLSDRGGMKRLFF. The CDR3 nucleotides are TGCGCCAGCAGCCTAAGCGACAGGGGAGGAATGAAAAGACTGTTTTTT.